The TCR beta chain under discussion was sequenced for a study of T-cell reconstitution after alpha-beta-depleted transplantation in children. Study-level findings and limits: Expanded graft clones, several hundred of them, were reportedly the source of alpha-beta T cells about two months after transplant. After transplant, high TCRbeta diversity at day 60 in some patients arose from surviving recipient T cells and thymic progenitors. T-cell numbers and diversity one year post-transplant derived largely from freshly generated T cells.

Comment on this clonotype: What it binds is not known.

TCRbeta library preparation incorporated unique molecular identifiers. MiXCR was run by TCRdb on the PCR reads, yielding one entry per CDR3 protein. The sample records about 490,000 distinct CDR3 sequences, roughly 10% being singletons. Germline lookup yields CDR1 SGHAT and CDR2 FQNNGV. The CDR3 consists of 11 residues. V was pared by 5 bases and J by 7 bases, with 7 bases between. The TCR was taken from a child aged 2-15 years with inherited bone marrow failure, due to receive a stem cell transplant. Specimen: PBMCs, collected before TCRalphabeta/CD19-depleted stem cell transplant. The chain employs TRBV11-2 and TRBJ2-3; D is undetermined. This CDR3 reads CASSAPHTQYF. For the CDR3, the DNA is TGTGCCAGCAGCGCCCCTCATACGCAGTATTTT.